The 31 T cell receptor beta chains given below trace back to one sample, sequenced in a study of monozygotic twins with inflammatory bowel disease. TCRdb reprocessed the 5' RACE reads and keeps a single row for each CDR3 protein, giving no DNA. This table holds around 380,000 distinct CDR3 sequences. Sequencing was done on a sample of blood. The receptors come from a human donor with ulcerative colitis or Crohn's disease, or a healthy co-twin of an affected twin (not recorded which).

V is TRBV5-4 and J is TRBJ1-2; TCRdb proposes TRBD1, but this gene call is untestable without DNA. This CDR3 contains 15 residues. Germline CDR1 and CDR2: SGHNT and YYREEE (reference sequence). CDR3 in amino acids: CASSSPGQGAGGYTF. Supplemented by reference TRBV5-4 and TRBJ1-2, the full variable domain reads ETGVTQSPTHLIKTRGQQVTLRCSSQSGHNTVSWYQQALGQGPQFIFQYYREEENGRGNFPPRFSGLQFPNYSSELNVNALELDDSALYLCASSSPGQGAGGYTFGSGTRLTVV.

The chain carries TRBV5-5 and TRBJ2-6; TCRdb proposes TRBD1, but this gene call is untestable without DNA. Germline CDR1 is SGHKS and CDR2 is YYEKEE (reference sequence). CDR3 size: 15 residues. Here the CDR3 reads CASSFPFSGANVLTF.

This sequence joins TRBV10-3 and TRBJ2-1; checking the TCRdb D call of TRBD1 is not possible without DNA. Germline CDR1 and CDR2: ENHRY and SYGVKD. This CDR3 is built from 16 residues. The CDR3 region is CAISDAGVSSYNEQFF.

This chain links TRBV20-1 with TRBJ2-3; TCRdb proposes TRBD2, but this gene call is untestable without DNA. The CDR3 has 15 amino acids. CDR1 DFQATT and CDR2 SNEGSKA come from the germline V gene (reference sequence). CDR3 region: CSARVAGEVVDTQYF.

The chain uses TRBV24-1 and TRBJ2-7; the TCRdb call, TRBD2, lacks DNA for checking. The V gene's germline CDR1 is KGHDR and CDR2 SFDVKD. This CDR3 contains 13 residues. The CDR3 is CATSEGLSSEQYF.

This chain uses TRBV7-9 with TRBJ1-1; without DNA, the TCRdb call of TRBD1 cannot be checked. Germline V CDR1 and CDR2: SEHNR, FQNEAQ (reference sequence). There are 15 residues in the CDR3. The CDR3 protein is CASSLMNGGIAEAFF. Full variable domain (remainder filled in from reference TRBV7-9 and TRBJ1-1): DTGVSQNPRHKITKRGQNVTFRCDPISEHNRLYWYRQTLGQGPEFLTYFQNEAQLEKSRLLSDRFSAERPKGSFSTLEIQRTEQGDSAMYLCASSLMNGGIAEAFFGQGTRLTVV.

The chain recombines TRBV29-1 with TRBJ1-4. The CDR3 runs to 15 residues. Looked up from germline, CDR1 is SQVTM and CDR2 is ANQGSEA. The CDR3 loop reads CSVGREGDSGEKLFF.

The chain combines TRBV28 with TRBJ1-1; TCRdb lists TRBD1, though no DNA is available to test this call. Germline CDR1 MDHEN, CDR2 SYDVKM. The CDR3 is 14 amino acids. CDR3 sequence reads: CASSTRGLDTEAFF.

The V gene is TRBV7-2, the J gene TRBJ2-1; the D gene TCRdb calls, TRBD1, cannot be checked with no DNA. The germline gives CDR1 SGHTA, CDR2 FQGNSA. The CDR3 spans 15 residues. The CDR3: CASTLAGAGYNEQFF. Filled out from reference TRBV7-2 and TRBJ2-1, the complete variable domain reads GAGVSQSPSNKVTEKGKDVELRCDPISGHTALYWYRQSLGQGLEFLIYFQGNSAPDKSGLPSDRFSAERTGGSVSTLTIQRTQQEDSAVYLCASTLAGAGYNEQFFGPGTRLTVL.

This chain's CDR3 is CASRTGLADFYEQYF. The chain is built from TRBV5-1 and TRBJ2-7; TCRdb's D call of TRBD2 is untestable without DNA. The CDR3 is 15 amino acids. Germline assignment: CDR1 SGHRS and CDR2 YFSETQ.

The genes are TRBV18 and TRBJ2-2. CDR1 and CDR2 (germline): KGHSH, LQKENI. The CDR3 is 14 residues long. The CDR3 sequence: CASSPYRSTGELFF.

The CDR3 sequence: CATSRDGAGGRTDTQYF. The chain has TRBV15 and TRBJ2-3; the TCRdb call, TRBD2, lacks DNA for checking. CDR3 length: 17 residues. The V gene's germline CDR1 is LNHNV and CDR2 YYDKDF (reference sequence).

The chain recombines TRBV16 with TRBJ2-4; TCRdb's D gene call, TRBD1, goes unchecked for lack of DNA. CDR1 and CDR2 (germline): KGHSY, FQNENV. The CDR3 consists of 17 residues. CDR3 residues: CASSQYGATGSGDIQYF. The entire variable domain, with the rest obtained from reference TRBV16 and TRBJ2-4, is as follows: GEEVAQTPKHLVRGEGQKAKLYCAPIKGHSYVFWYQQVLKNEFKFLISFQNENVFDETGMPKERFSAKCLPNSPCSLEIQATKLEDSAVYFCASSQYGATGSGDIQYFGAGTRLSVL.

The V call is TRBV12-3 or TRBV12-4, the J call TRBJ1-1; TCRdb proposes TRBD1, but this gene call is untestable without DNA. CDR3 length: 13 residues. The CDR3 loop reads CASTEQGAGEAFF.

The rearrangement joins TRBV7-2 to TRBJ2-5; TCRdb returns TRBD1, unconfirmable since there is no DNA. Germline V lookup: CDR1 SGHTA, CDR2 FQGNSA. The length of the CDR3 is 15 residues. The CDR3 loop reads CASSLTGGQGETQYF.

This chain joins TRBV4-3 and TRBJ2-2. The CDR3 loop spans 15 amino acids. CDR1 and CDR2 (germline): LGHNA, YSLEER. CDR3 protein: CASSQERLHTGELFF.

V is TRBV20-1 and J is TRBJ1-1; TCRdb calls TRBD1, which cannot be checked without DNA. Germline V gene sequence: CDR1 DFQATT, CDR2 SNEGSKA (reference sequence). The CDR3 consists of 13 residues. The CDR3 is CSARSGGRTEAFF.

The chain has TRBV6-1 and TRBJ1-5; the TRBD1 assignment by TCRdb is unverifiable without DNA. Germline V lookup: CDR1 MNHNS, CDR2 SASEGT. This CDR3 comprises 14 residues. CDR3 region: CASSPRGVNQPQHF.

This chain joins TRBV29-1 and TRBJ2-1; with no DNA, the TCRdb D assignment of TRBD2 cannot be verified. Germline V gene sequence: CDR1 SQVTM, CDR2 ANQGSEA. This CDR3 region has 16 residues. The chain's CDR3 is CSVEGSGRLSYNEQFF.

The chain has TRBV20-1 and TRBJ2-3; the TCRdb call, TRBD2, lacks DNA for checking. Looked up from germline, CDR1 is DFQATT and CDR2 is SNEGSKA (reference sequence). The length of the CDR3 is 16 residues. The CDR3: CSASQYSGSSTDTQYF.

The rearrangement joins TRBV6-2 or TRBV6-3 to TRBJ1-5; TCRdb's assignment of TRBD1 cannot be checked, as there is no DNA. CDR3 length: 15 amino acids. The germline gives CDR1 MNHEY, CDR2 SVGEGT. The chain's CDR3 is CASSYSTGGSEPQHF.

The gene calls are TRBV13 and TRBJ2-1. The CDR3 runs 14 residues. The V gene's germline CDR1 is PRHDT and CDR2 FYEKMQ (reference sequence). The CDR3: CASSLSGWNNEQFF.

The genes are TRBV7-2 and TRBJ1-2; TCRdb picks TRBD1, but there is no DNA to check that call. Germline CDR1 reads SGHTA; CDR2 reads FQGNSA. The CDR3 is made up of 16 amino acids. The CDR3 loop is CASSPTGQGAGYGYTF.

The chain carries TRBV20-1 and TRBJ1-1; TCRdb indicates TRBD1, and absent DNA this call remains unverified. This CDR3 contains 15 residues. Germline V gives CDR1 DFQATT, CDR2 SNEGSKA (reference sequence). CDR3 loop: CSATGTGGPWREAFF.

The chain couples TRBV4-1 to TRBJ2-3; the D call from TCRdb, TRBD2, cannot be confirmed without DNA. CDR1 is MGHRA, CDR2 YSYEKL, per germline. This CDR3 spans 17 amino acids. The chain's CDR3 is CASSQGPSPSSTDTQYF.

V gene TRBV11-2 combines with J gene TRBJ2-1; TCRdb indicates TRBD1, and absent DNA this call remains unverified. Germline lookup yields CDR1 SGHAT and CDR2 FQNNGV. This CDR3 region has 16 residues. CDR3 protein: CASSFRPGTGSFEQFF.

V is TRBV3-1 and J is TRBJ2-4; TCRdb selects TRBD2, and the lack of DNA leaves this call unchecked. Germline V gives CDR1 LGHDT, CDR2 YNNKEL (reference sequence). This CDR3 has 18 residues. CDR3 sequence reads: CASSHSGGFPLAKNIQYF.

The chain links TRBV6-5 to TRBJ1-3. The germline V gene has CDR1 MNHEY and CDR2 SVGAGI. The CDR3 sequence is 15 residues long. CDR3 loop: CASSYRRSSGNTIYF.

The gene calls are TRBV7-2 and TRBJ2-3. In germline, CDR1 is SGHTA, CDR2 FQGNSA. The CDR3 is made up of 14 amino acids. The CDR3 loop reads CASSRLSSIDTQYF.

The rearrangement uses TRBV18 and TRBJ1-1. The CDR3 has 13 residues. Germline V gene lookup returns CDR1 KGHSH and CDR2 LQKENI. CDR3 loop: CASSPEKRTEAFF.

V usage is TRBV20-1 and J usage is TRBJ1-5; the TRBD1 assignment by TCRdb is unverifiable without DNA. Germline CDR1 DFQATT, CDR2 SNEGSKA (reference sequence). There are 13 residues in the CDR3. CDR3 residues: CSAKGGGNQPQHF.